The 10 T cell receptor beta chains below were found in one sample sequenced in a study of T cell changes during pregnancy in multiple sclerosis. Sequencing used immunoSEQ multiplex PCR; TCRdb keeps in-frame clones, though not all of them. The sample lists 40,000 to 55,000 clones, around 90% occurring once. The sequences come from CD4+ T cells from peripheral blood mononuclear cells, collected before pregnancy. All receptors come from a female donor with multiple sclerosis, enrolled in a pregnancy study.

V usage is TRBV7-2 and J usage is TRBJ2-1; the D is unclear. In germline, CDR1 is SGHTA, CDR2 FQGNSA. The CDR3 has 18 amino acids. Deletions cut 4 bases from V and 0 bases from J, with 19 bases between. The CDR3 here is CASSSRFPALSSYNEQFF. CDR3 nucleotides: TGTGCCAGCAGCTCTAGGTTCCCCGCTTTAAGCTCCTACAATGAGCAGTTCTTC. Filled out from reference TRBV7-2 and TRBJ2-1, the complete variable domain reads GAGVSQSPSNKVTEKGKDVELRCDPISGHTALYWYRQSLGQGLEFLIYFQGNSAPDKSGLPSDRFSAERTGGSVSTLTIQRTQQEDSAVYLCASSSRFPALSSYNEQFFGPGTRLTVL.

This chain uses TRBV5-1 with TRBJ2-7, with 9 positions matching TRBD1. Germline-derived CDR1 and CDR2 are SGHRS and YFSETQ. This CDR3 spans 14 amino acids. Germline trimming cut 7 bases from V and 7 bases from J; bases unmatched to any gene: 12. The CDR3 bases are TGCGCCAGCGACGGTGGACAGGGGAACGAAGAGCAGTACTTC. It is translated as CASDGGQGNEEQYF.

CDR3 residues: CASSQEMGGIQPQHF. As DNA, the CDR3 is TGCGCCAGCAGCCAAGAAATGGGCGGGATTCAGCCCCAGCATTTT. The rearrangement links TRBV4-1 to TRBJ1-5; D is undetermined. V gave up 0 bases and J gave up 6 bases, with 12 bases separating them. Per the germline V gene, CDR1 is MGHRA and CDR2 is YSYEKL. The CDR3 runs to 15 residues.

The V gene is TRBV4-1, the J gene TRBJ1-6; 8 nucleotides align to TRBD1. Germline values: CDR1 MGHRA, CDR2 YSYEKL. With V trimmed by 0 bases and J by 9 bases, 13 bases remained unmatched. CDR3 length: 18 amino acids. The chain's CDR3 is CASSQDVRAGGLGSPLHF. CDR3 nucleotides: TGCGCCAGCAGCCAAGACGTCAGGGCAGGGGGCTTGGGTTCACCCCTCCACTTT.

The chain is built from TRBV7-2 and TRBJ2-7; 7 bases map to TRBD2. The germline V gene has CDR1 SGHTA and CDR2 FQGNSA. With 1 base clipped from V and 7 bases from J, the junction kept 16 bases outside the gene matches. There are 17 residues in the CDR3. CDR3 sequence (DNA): TGTGCCAGCAGCTTAGTGGTAAAGCGGGACGTTTCTCTGGAGCAGTACTTC. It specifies CASSLVVKRDVSLEQYF.

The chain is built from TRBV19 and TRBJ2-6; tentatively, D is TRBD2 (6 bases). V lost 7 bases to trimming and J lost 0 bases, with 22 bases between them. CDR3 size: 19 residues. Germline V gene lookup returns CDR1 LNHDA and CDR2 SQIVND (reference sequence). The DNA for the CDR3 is TGTGCCAGTACTTTTTCTGTCTCCGGGAGTGTCTCTGGGGCCAACGTCCTGACTTTC. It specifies CASTFSVSGSVSGANVLTF.

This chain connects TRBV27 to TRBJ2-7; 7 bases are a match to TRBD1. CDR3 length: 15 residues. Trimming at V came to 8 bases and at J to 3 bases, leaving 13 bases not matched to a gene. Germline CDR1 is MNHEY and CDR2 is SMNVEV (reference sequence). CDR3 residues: CASGFQGQSIYEQYF. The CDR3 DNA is TGTGCCAGCGGCTTCCAGGGACAGTCGATCTACGAGCAGTACTTC.

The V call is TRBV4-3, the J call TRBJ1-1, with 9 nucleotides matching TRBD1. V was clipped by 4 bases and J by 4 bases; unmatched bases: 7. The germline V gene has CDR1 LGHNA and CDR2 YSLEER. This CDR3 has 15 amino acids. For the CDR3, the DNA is TGCGCCAGCAGCCTCTCTTCGGACAGGGGCACTGAAGCTTTCTTT. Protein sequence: CASSLSSDRGTEAFF.

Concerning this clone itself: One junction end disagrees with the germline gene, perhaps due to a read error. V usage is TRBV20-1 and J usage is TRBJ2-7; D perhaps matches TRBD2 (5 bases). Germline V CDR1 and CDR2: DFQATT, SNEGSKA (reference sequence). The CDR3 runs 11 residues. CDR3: CSARGSGEQYF. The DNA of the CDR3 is TGCAGTGCCAGAGGGAGTGGCGAGCAGTACTTC.

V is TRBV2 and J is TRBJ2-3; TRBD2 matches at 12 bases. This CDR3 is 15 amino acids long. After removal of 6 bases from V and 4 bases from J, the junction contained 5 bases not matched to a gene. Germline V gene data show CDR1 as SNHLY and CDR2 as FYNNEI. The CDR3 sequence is CASRVTSGGPDTQYF. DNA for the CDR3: TGTGCCAGCAGGGTCACTAGCGGGGGGCCAGATACGCAGTATTTT.